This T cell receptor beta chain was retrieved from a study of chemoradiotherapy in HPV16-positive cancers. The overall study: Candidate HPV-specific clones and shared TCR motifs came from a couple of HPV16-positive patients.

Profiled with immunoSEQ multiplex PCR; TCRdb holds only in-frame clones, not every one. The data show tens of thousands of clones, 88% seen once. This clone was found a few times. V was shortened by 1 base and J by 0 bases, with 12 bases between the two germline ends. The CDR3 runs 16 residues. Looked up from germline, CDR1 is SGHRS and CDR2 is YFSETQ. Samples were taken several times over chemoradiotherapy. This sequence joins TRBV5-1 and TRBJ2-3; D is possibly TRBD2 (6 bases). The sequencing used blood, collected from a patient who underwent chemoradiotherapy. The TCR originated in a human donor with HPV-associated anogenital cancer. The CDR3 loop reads CASSLIPSDSTDTQYF. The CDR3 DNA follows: TGCGCCAGCAGCTTGATTCCTAGCGATAGCACAGATACGCAGTATTTT.